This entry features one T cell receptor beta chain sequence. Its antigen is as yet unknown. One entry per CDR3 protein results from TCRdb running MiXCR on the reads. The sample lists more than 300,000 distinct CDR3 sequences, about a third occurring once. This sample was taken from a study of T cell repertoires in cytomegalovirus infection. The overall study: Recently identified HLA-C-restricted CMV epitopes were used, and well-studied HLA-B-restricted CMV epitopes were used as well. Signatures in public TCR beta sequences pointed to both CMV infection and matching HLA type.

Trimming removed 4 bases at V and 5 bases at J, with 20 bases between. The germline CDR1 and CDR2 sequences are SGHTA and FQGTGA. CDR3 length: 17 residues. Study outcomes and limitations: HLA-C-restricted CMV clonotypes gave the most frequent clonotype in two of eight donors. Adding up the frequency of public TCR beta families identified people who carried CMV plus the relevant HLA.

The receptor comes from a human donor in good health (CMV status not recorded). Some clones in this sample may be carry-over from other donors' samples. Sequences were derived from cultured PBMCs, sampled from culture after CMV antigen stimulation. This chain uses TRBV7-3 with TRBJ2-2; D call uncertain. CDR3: CASSSSRSNYNTGELFF. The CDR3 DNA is TGTGCCAGCAGCTCGTCTAGGTCAAATTATAATACCGGGGAGCTGTTTTTT.